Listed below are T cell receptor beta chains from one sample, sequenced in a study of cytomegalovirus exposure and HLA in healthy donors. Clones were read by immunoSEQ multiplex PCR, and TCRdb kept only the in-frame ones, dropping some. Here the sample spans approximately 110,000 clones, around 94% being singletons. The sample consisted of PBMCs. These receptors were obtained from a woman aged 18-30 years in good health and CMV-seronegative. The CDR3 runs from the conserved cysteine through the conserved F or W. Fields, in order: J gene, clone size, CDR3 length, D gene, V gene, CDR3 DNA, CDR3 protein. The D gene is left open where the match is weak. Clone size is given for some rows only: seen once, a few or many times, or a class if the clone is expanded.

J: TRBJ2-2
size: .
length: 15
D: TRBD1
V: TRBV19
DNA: TGTGCCAGTGGGGACAGGGGTGTGAACACCGGGGAGCTGTTTTTT
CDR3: CASGDRGVNTGELFF

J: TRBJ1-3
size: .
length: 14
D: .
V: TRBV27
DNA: TGTGCCAGCAGTTTACGGGGCTCTGGAAACACCATATATTTT
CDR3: CASSLRGSGNTIYF

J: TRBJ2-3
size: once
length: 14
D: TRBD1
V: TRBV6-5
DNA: TGTGCCAGCACCTCTACAGGGGCGTTGGATACGCAGTATTTT
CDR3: CASTSTGALDTQYF

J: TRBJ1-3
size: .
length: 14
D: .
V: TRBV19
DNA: TGTGCCAGTAGATCAGACAACTCTGGAAACACCATATATTTT
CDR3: CASRSDNSGNTIYF

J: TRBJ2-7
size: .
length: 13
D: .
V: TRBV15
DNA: TGTGCCACCAGCAGAGAGCGGGACCAGGAGCAGTACTTC
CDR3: CATSRERDQEQYF

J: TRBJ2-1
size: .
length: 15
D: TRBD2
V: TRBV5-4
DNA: TGTGCCAGCAGCCTCTTAGCGGGAGTTCGGAATGAGCAGTTCTTC
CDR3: CASSLLAGVRNEQFF

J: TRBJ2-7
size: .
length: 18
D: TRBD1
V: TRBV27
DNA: TGTGCCAGCAGTTTATTCCCTCCAGGGGGCGTCATCTCCGACGAGCAGTACTTC
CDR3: CASSLFPPGGVISDEQYF

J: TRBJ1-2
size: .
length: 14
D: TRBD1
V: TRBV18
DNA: TGTGCCAGCTCACCACCGGGGACAGAATATGGCTACACCTTC
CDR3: CASSPPGTEYGYTF

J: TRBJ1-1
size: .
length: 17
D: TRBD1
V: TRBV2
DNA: TGTGCCAGCAGCGCCGGACAGGGACAGAGGGGGAACACTGAAGCTTTCTTT
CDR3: CASSAGQGQRGNTEAFF

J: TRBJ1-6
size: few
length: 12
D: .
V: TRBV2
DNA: TGTGCCGGGAGGAGGGTCAATTCACCCCTCCACTTT
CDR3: CAGRRVNSPLHF

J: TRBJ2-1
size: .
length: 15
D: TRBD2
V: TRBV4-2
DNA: TGTGCCAGCAGCCCATCGGGACTAGCGGCTAATGAGCAGTTCTTC
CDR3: CASSPSGLAANEQFF

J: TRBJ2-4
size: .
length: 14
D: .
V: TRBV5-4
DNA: TGTGCCAGCAGCCCCTGGACAGCCCAAAACATTCAGTACTTC
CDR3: CASSPWTAQNIQYF

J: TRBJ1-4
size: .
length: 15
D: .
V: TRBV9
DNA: TGTGCCAGCAGCGTATTTGACACAACTAATGAAAAACTGTTTTTT
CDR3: CASSVFDTTNEKLFF

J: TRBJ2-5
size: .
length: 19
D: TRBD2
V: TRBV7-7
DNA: TGTGCCAGCAGCCGATCGGGGGTCTCCGTAGCGGGATTTCAAGAGACCCAGTACTTC
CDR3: CASSRSGVSVAGFQETQYF

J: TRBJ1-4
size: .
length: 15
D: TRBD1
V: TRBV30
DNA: TGTGCCTGGGACAACGGACAGGGGAGGGTGGAAAAACTGTTTTTT
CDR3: CAWDNGQGRVEKLFF

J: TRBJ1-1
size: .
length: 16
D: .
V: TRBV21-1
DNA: TGTGCCAGCAGCCTACACGGTGGCAGAGGCCACACTGAAGCTTTCTTT
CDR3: CASSLHGGRGHTEAFF

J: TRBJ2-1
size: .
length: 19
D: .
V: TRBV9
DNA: TGTGCCAGCAGCGTAGACGCCTCGGGGGCGGCTAGCGGTTACAATGAGCAGTTCTTC
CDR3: CASSVDASGAASGYNEQFF

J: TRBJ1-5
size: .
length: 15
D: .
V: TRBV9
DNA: TGTGCCAGCAGCCCCGACGGGTTACCCAATCAGCCCCAGCATTTT
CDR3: CASSPDGLPNQPQHF

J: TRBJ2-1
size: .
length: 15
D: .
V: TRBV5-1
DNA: TGCGCCAGCAGCTTGACGGGGGAGAGAGGCAATGAGCAGTTCTTC
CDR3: CASSLTGERGNEQFF

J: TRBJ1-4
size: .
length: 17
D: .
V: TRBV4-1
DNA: TGCGCCAGCAGCCCTCCATACAGCCAACGGTCCAATGAAAAACTGTTTTTT
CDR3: CASSPPYSQRSNEKLFF

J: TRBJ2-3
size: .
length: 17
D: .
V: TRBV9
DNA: TGTGCCAGCAGCGTAGGCGGAGGGGGCCGTGGTGCGGATACGCAGTATTTT
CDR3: CASSVGGGGRGADTQYF

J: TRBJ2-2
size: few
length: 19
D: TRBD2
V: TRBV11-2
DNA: TGTGCCAGCAGCTTAGTTTTCTTAGCGGGGGTTCCGTACACCGGGGAGCTGTTTTTT
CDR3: CASSLVFLAGVPYTGELFF

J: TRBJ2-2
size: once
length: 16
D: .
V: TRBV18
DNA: TGTGCCAGCTCACCACTTCCGGGGTCGAACACCGGGGAGCTGTTTTTT
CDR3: CASSPLPGSNTGELFF

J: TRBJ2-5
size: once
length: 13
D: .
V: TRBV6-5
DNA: TGTGCCAGCAGTTTACAGGGCGGAGAGACCCAGTACTTC
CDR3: CASSLQGGETQYF

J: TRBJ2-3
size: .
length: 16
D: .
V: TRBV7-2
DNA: TGTGCCAGCAGCTTTAGGAACGGCCGCCAGGCAGATACGCAGTATTTT
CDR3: CASSFRNGRQADTQYF

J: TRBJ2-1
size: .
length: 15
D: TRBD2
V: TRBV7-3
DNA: TGTGCCAGCAGCTTAAGACTAGCGGGTATGGATGAGCAGTTCTTC
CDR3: CASSLRLAGMDEQFF

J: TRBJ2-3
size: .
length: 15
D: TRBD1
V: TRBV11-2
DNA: TGTGCCAGCAGCTTAGACAGGGGGCGCACAGATACGCAGTATTTT
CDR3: CASSLDRGRTDTQYF

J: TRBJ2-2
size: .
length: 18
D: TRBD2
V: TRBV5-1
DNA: TGCGCCAGCAGCTTGGCCGCGACTAGCGGGGCGAACACCGGGGAGCTGTTTTTT
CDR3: CASSLAATSGANTGELFF

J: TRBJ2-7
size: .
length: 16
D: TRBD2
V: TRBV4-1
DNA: TGCGCCAGCAGCCAAGAGGTCGCGGGGGGTCTATACGAGCAGTACTTC
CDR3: CASSQEVAGGLYEQYF

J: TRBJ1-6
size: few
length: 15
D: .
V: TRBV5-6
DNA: TGTGCCAGCAGCCACGACCTAGGGGAATGGTCACCCCTCCACTTT
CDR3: CASSHDLGEWSPLHF

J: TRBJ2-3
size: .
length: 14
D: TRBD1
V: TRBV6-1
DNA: TGTGCCAGCAGTGCGGACAGGGGATCGGATACGCAGTATTTT
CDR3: CASSADRGSDTQYF

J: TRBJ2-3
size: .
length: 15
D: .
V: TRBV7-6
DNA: TGTGCCAGCAGCCCTATGCGAGTCCCCACAGATACGCAGTATTTT
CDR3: CASSPMRVPTDTQYF

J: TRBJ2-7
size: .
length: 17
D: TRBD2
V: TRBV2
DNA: TGTGCCAGCAGTGGAAGGTCTGGGACTAGCGGATCCTACGAGCAGTACTTC
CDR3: CASSGRSGTSGSYEQYF

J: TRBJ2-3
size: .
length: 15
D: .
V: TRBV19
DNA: TGTGCCAGTAGTATGGGCGGGGCGAGTCGAGATACGCAGTATTTT
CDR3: CASSMGGASRDTQYF

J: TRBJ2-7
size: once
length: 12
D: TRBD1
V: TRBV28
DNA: TGTGCCAGCAGGACAGGGCCCTACGAGCAGTACTTC
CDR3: CASRTGPYEQYF

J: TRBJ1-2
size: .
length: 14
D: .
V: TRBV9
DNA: TGTGCCAGCAGCGCCGGGGGGGGCAACTATGGCTACACCTTC
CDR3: CASSAGGGNYGYTF

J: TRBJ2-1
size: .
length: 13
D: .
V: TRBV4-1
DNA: TGCGCCAGCAGCCCCGGGGGGCCCTATTATGAAGTCTTC
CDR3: CASSPGGPYYEVF

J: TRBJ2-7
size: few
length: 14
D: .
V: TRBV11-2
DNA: TGTGCCAGCAGCTTCTCCAGGGGCTCCTACGAGCAGTACTTC
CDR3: CASSFSRGSYEQYF

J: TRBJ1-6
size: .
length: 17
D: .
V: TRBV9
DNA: TGTGCCAGCAGCGAGGCGGGGAACTGGGTAGTGAATTCACCCCTCCACTTT
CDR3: CASSEAGNWVVNSPLHF

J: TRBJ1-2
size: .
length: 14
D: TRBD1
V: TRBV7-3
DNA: TGTGCCAGCAGTCCAGGGGGCGGGGACTATGGCTACACCTTC
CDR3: CASSPGGGDYGYTF

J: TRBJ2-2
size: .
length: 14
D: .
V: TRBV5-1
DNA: TGCGCCAGCAGCCTAGAGGAGGGAGCCGGGGAGCTGTTTTTT
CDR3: CASSLEEGAGELFF

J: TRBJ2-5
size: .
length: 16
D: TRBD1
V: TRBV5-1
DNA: TGCGCCAGCAGCTTGGTTGGGCAGGGGGCAGGAGAGACCCAGTACTTC
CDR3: CASSLVGQGAGETQYF

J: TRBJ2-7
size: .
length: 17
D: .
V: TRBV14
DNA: TGTGCCAGCAGCCGCCTGGACGACAGGATCCCGTCCTACGAGCAGTACTTC
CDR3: CASSRLDDRIPSYEQYF

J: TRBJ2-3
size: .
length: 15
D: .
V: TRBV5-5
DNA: TGTGCCAGCAGCTTGGTTCCAGGGGTGGCAGATACGCAGTATTTT
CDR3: CASSLVPGVADTQYF

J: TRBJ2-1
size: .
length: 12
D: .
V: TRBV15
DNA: TGTGCCACCAGCAGAGATCAAAATGAGCAGTTCTTC
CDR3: CATSRDQNEQFF

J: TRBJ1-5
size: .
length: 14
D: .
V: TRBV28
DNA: TGTGCCAGCAGTTGGGAGGCGGGGAATCAGCCCCAGCATTTT
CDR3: CASSWEAGNQPQHF

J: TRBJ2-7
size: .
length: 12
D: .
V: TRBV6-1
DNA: TGTGCCATGTCAGGCGGGGCCTACGAGCAGTACTTC
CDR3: CAMSGGAYEQYF

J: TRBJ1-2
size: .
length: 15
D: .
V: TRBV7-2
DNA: TGTGCCAGCAGCTTAGAAGGGCCAGGGAGGTATGGCTACACCTTC
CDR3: CASSLEGPGRYGYTF

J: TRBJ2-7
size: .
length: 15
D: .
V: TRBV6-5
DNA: TGTGCCAGCAGTTATCAGGGGTTGTCCTCCTACGAGCAGTACTTC
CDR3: CASSYQGLSSYEQYF

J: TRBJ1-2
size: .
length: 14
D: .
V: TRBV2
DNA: TGTGCCAGCAGTGTCGGGGGGGAGAACTATGGCTACACCTTC
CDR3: CASSVGGENYGYTF

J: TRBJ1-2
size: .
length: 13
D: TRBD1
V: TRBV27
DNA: TGTGCCAGCAGCTTCCGACAGGGCTATGGCTACACCTTC
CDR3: CASSFRQGYGYTF